Here is one TCR beta chain with its context. Antigen: not known. The CDR3 runs to 18 residues. The trim removed 2 bases at V and 0 bases at J, leaving 11 bases unmatched. Germline CDR1 SGHRS, CDR2 YFSETQ. The sample originates from a study of regulatory T cells in long-lasting Graves disease. The time point denotes: newly diagnosed GD, antithyroid drugs for less than 3 months. There was RNA extracted from PBMCs, and the TCR library was made from it. According to the study, TCR beta libraries were built with iRepertoire HTBI primers and CDR3-region Arm-PCR. A single record per CDR3 protein comes from TCRdb applying MiXCR to the multiplex PCR reads. The table lists about 460,000 distinct CDR3 sequences, 14% of them singletons. Findings and caveats of the study: Patients with persistent Graves' had lower TCR diversity than newly diagnosed patients. TRBV28 was favored in persistent disease, as were TRBJ1-2 and TRBJ2-5.

This same sample was also part of a study on T cells in Graves' hyperthyroidism and ophthalmopathy. That study reports: Newly diagnosed hyperthyroidism patients aged 18 to 65 years had disease lasting under 2 months.

The gene calls are TRBV5-1 and TRBJ2-3; 8 bases align to TRBD2. The TCR sequence derives from a woman between 50 and 59 years old with Graves disease. Here the sequenced sample was peripheral blood mononuclear cells (PBMCs), taken at new diagnosis, from a patient treated with antithyroid drugs. The CDR3: CASSFGGSGTDSTDTQYF. CDR3 sequence (DNA): TGCGCCAGCAGCTTCGGGGGTAGCGGGACGGATAGCACAGATACGCAGTATTTT.